This T cell receptor (beta chain) stems from a study of graft-versus-host responses after intestinal transplantation (dated by TCRdb to the early 2020s). For context, the study as a whole: The transplants that recipients got were multivisceral, liver-intestinal, or isolated intestinal. After intestinal transplantation, graft-versus-host and host-versus-graft alloreactive T cell clones were followed in the graft, circulation and bone marrow using bulk TCR-beta CDR3 sequencing. Every recipient was given anti-thymocyte globulin induction, followed by about three years of maintenance tacrolimus and steroids. Rather than going through the commercial service, samples from a few later patients were sequenced in-house on an Illumina MiSeq and processed with MiXCR. The cohort enrolled about two dozen intestinal transplant recipients including one retransplant, and a few patients lacking pretransplant specimens were excluded. Donor T cell macrochimerism was defined as a peak of at least 4% donor T cells among recipient peripheral blood mononuclear cells. Alloreactive clones were identified by sequencing pre-transplant mixed lymphocyte reaction products and comparing these products with unstimulated pre-transplant donor and recipient T cells. What the study reported, not specific to this receptor: GvH clones turned up in recipient bone marrow, with some appearing earlier in ileal mucosa or blood, a pattern consistent with an intestinal mucosal origin. Conclusions were limited by the relatively low number and heterogeneity of intestinal transplant patients. Patients with donor T cell macrochimerism had high GvH to HvG T cell clonal ratios in their allografts. Early after transplant, declines in HvG clones were associated with peak levels of circulating GvH clones.

Here V drops 4 bases and J drops 3 bases, and the junction holds 2 bases not matched to any gene. According to the germline V gene, CDR1 reads KGHSH and CDR2 reads LQKENI. The CDR3, from cysteine to phenylalanine, totals 13 residues. The read is trimmed to its CDR3 DNA, 39 bases read in frame from base 1. As to this clone: The antigen it recognizes is unknown. No much larger clonotype is one base removed from it; base qualities were not supplied.

The protocol used for the library was the immunoSEQ multiplex PCR assay. For most patients, genomic DNA was subjected to high-throughput TCR-beta CDR3 sequencing by Adaptive Biotechnologies. The source study handled its data this way. TCR sequencing data were retrieved from Adaptive's ImmunoSEQ software for roughly 17 patients, whereas three other patients were processed with MiXCR and VDJtools. CDR3 nucleotide sequences shared between donor and recipient were removed because the origin of such sequences could not be assigned. To be classed as alloreactive, a clone needed at least 2-fold expansion over unstimulated cells and a minimum CFSE-low frequency of 0.002% (template counts) or 0.001% (read counts). Mappable clones were those detected in sequenced pre-transplant spleen, lymph node, or MLR CFSE-low populations of the donor or recipient. Cumulative frequency of alloreactive clones was calculated as a percentage of all sequences weighted by copy number. The table was pulled from immuneACCESS by TCRdb, which kept in-frame rearrangements only. Such tables lose some clones; where checked, under half of the loss comes from unresolved V genes, and the rest has no known cause. V and J calls and clone size are given by that table; D and trimming were obtained from the DNA. The sample table holds roughly 80,000 clones, of which approximately 90% were seen once. About 0.63% of the sample goes to the ten largest clones.

Blood samples were collected up to 4 times in the first month after transplant and then at least monthly when available. The receptor's source is a human patient who received an intestinal transplant, so some T cells may come from the graft donor. This receptor chain uses TRBV18 and TRBJ1-1; a stretch of 7 junction bases matches TRBD1. The sample in question was PBMCs, obtained 98 days after intestinal transplantation. The base sequence is TGTGCCAGCTCACGAACAGGGGACACTGAAGCTTTCTTT. This translates into CASSRTGDTEAFF.